This passage covers 24 T cell receptor beta chains from one sample sequenced in a study of identical twins. TCRdb fed the 5' RACE reads into MiXCR, producing one record per CDR3 protein. This table has some 500,000 distinct CDR3 sequences, roughly 21% appearing once. The same specimen was also included in a second study, on T cells expressing NK-cell markers.

Material: CD4+ T cells sorted from blood. These TCRs come from a woman aged 18-35 years in good health.

V gene TRBV24-1 combines with J gene TRBJ2-3; the match to TRBD1 covers 7 bases. The length of the CDR3 is 15 residues. Trimming removed 2 bases from V and 4 bases from J; junction bases left unmatched: 5. Germline lookup yields CDR1 KGHDR and CDR2 SFDVKD. The CDR3: CATSDSDRDADTQYF. CDR3 DNA: TGTGCCACCAGTGATTCCGACAGGGACGCAGATACGCAGTATTTT.

The chain links TRBV7-9 to TRBJ1-5, with a possible D match to TRBD1 (5 bases). This CDR3 comprises 14 residues. The ends were cut back, 1 base at V and 7 bases at J, with 11 bases in the middle. CDR1 is SEHNR and CDR2 is FQNEAQ in the germline V gene (reference sequence). The CDR3: CASSLGEGEQPQHF. CDR3 sequence (DNA): TGTGCCAGCAGCTTAGGGGAAGGGGAACAGCCCCAGCATTTT.

This clonotype was observed a handful of times. This chain uses TRBV27 with TRBJ2-7; TRBD2 might be the D (7 bases). The CDR3 contains 14 residues. The V end was cut by 6 bases, the J end by 3 bases, with 15 bases between. Germline CDR1 MNHEY, CDR2 SMNVEV (reference sequence). CDR3 nucleotides: TGTGCCAGCAGCGGCGGGGGCCGGTTCTACGAGCAGTACTTC. As protein: CASSGGGRFYEQYF.

This clonotype showed up just a few times. V usage is TRBV5-1 and J usage is TRBJ2-5; 7 bases agree with TRBD2. The CDR3 is 15 amino acids. Germline CDR1 is SGHRS and CDR2 is YFSETQ. V lost 0 bases and J lost 3; bases outside the gene matches: 5. The CDR3 loop is CASSLAGTTEETQYF. The CDR3 region has the DNA TGCGCCAGCAGCTTGGCGGGGACTACCGAAGAGACCCAGTACTTC.

The chain uses TRBV7-9 and TRBJ2-7; the match to TRBD1 covers 8 bases. CDR3 length: 16 residues. Germline-derived CDR1 and CDR2 are SEHNR and FQNEAQ (reference sequence). The junction had 13 bases not matched to a gene; V was cut back by 5 bases and J by 4 bases. CDR3 protein: CASSLNPDRAEYEQYF. The DNA of the CDR3 is TGTGCCAGCAGCCTAAACCCGGACAGGGCAGAGTACGAGCAGTACTTC.

Only a few counts were recorded for this clonotype. V and J are TRBV24-1 and TRBJ2-7, with 13 bases identical to TRBD2. Looked up from germline, CDR1 is KGHDR and CDR2 is SFDVKD. There are 15 residues in the CDR3. Unmatched junction bases numbered 8, after V lost 9 bases and J lost 4 bases. The CDR3 sequence is CATWTSGSSVYEQYF. Written as DNA, the CDR3 is TGTGCCACCTGGACTAGCGGGAGCTCTGTTTACGAGCAGTACTTC.

The table lists this clonotype with many counts. This chain uses TRBV28 with TRBJ2-7; the D is unclear. The CDR3 is 12 residues long. Germline loops: CDR1 MDHEN, CDR2 SYDVKM. The V gene lost 5 bases and the J gene lost 3 bases, with 8 bases spanning the gap. CDR3 protein: CASSPRRYEQYF. As DNA, the CDR3 is TGTGCCAGCAGTCCCCGGCGCTACGAGCAGTACTTC.

In this sample, this clonotype turned up once. The rearrangement joins TRBV5-4 to TRBJ2-5; TRBD2 matches at 8 bases. Germline CDR1 SGHNT, CDR2 YYREEE (reference sequence). Germline trimming cut 2 bases from V and 4 bases from J; bases unmatched to any gene: 7. The CDR3 is 15 residues long. The CDR3 nucleotides are TGTGCCAGCAGCTTTGGGCTGGGACTAGGAGAGACCCAGTACTTC. This translates into CASSFGLGLGETQYF.

This clonotype came up a few times. The junction shows a germline mismatch at one end, possibly a read error. The chain recombines TRBV19 with TRBJ2-5; TRBD1 might be the D (6 bases). Per germline, CDR1 LNHDA and CDR2 SQIVND (reference sequence). The CDR3 runs to 12 residues. CDR3 coding DNA: TGTGCCAGTAGTACAAGAGGACAGCCTGGAAACTTC. Its translation: CASSTRGQPGNF. The entire variable domain, with the rest obtained from reference TRBV19 and TRBJ2-5, is as follows: DGGITQSPKYLFRKEGQNVTLSCEQNLNHDAMYWYRQDPGQGLRLIYYSQIVNDFQKGDIAEGYSVSREKKESFPLTVTSAQKNPTAFYLCASSTRGQPGNFGPGTRLLVL.

This clonotype was found a few times. The chain joins TRBV4-2 to TRBJ1-1; TRBD1 aligns across 7 bases. Germline V CDR1 and CDR2: LGHNA, YNFKEQ. The CDR3 is 15 amino acids. The trim removed 3 bases at V and 10 bases at J, leaving 14 bases unmatched. The chain's CDR3 is CASSQVDRQGSGAFF. In DNA form, the CDR3 reads TGTGCCAGCAGCCAGGTGGACCGACAGGGCTCAGGAGCTTTCTTT.

This clonotype turned up a few times. CDR3: CASKAEGGYTF. DNA for the CDR3: TGTGCCAGCAAGGCCGAAGGAGGCTACACCTTC. The chain carries TRBV6-5 and TRBJ1-2; D is unresolved. Looked up from germline, CDR1 is MNHEY and CDR2 is SVGAGI. Trimming took off 7 bases at V and 8 bases at J, with 11 bases between the two ends. The CDR3 is 11 amino acids.

This chain uses TRBV18 with TRBJ1-2; D gene ambiguous. Germline V gene data show CDR1 as KGHSH and CDR2 as LQKENI. V gave up 2 bases and J gave up 4 bases, with 14 bases separating them. CDR3 length: 15 amino acids. DNA for the CDR3: TGTGCCAGCTCACCAATAAGCTCGCAGGCCTATGGCTACACCTTC. It is translated as CASSPISSQAYGYTF.

The chain employs TRBV6-5 and TRBJ2-7, with 7 bases matching TRBD2. The CDR3 sequence is 15 residues long. The germline gives CDR1 MNHEY, CDR2 SVGAGI. The V and J ends lost 0 bases and 2 bases, in that order; junction bases with no gene match: 4. The CDR3 nucleotides read TGTGCCAGCAGTTACTCGCTCGGGACTACCTACGAGCAGTACTTC. Amino acid sequence: CASSYSLGTTYEQYF.

This clonotype was recorded a few times. The V gene is TRBV3-1, the J gene TRBJ2-7; no firm D call. V lost 4 bases and J lost 2, with 6 bases in between. From germline, CDR1 is LGHDT and CDR2 YNNKEL (reference sequence). The CDR3 contains 12 residues. The CDR3: CASSLLPYEQYF. In nucleotides, the CDR3 is TGTGCCAGCAGCCTACTCCCCTACGAGCAGTACTTC.

V and J are TRBV18 and TRBJ2-7; no clear D gene. Trimming cost V 4 bases and J 3 bases, with 10 bases left between them. Germline values: CDR1 KGHSH, CDR2 LQKENI. This CDR3 contains 13 residues. As DNA, the CDR3 is TGTGCCAGCTCACTCGGTATAAACTACGAGCAGTACTTC. Protein: CASSLGINYEQYF.

This clonotype showed up just a few times. This chain's CDR3 is CASSLRAPFPYGYTF. CDR3 sequence (DNA): TGTGCCAGCAGCCTCCGGGCCCCATTCCCTTATGGCTACACCTTC. This chain links TRBV2 with TRBJ1-2; D gene uncertain. Trimming pared 6 bases from V and 5 bases from J, leaving 19 bases between. Looked up from germline, CDR1 is SNHLY and CDR2 is FYNNEI. The CDR3 runs 15 residues.

The table lists this clonotype with a few counts. J is TRBJ2-7 and V is TRBV6-1; D remains unclear. V was pared by 6 bases and J by 6 bases, with 18 bases between. Germline V lookup: CDR1 MNHNS, CDR2 SASEGT. This CDR3 comprises 14 residues. CDR3 loop: CASSVGPPHSEQYF. As DNA, the CDR3 is TGTGCCAGCAGCGTAGGGCCACCCCACTCCGAGCAGTACTTC.

This clonotype came up a few times. The rearrangement uses TRBV20-1 and TRBJ2-7; the match to TRBD2 covers 8 bases. Germline V lookup: CDR1 DFQATT, CDR2 SNEGSKA (reference sequence). The CDR3 runs to 14 residues. V was clipped by 2 bases and J by 5 bases; unmatched bases: 8. The CDR3 DNA reads as TGCAGTGCTAGAAGTGGCGGGGGGTTGAACGAGCAGTACTTC. Residues: CSARSGGGLNEQYF.

J is TRBJ2-1 and V is TRBV12-3 or TRBV12-4, with D hard to call. V was clipped by 4 bases and J by 7 bases, with 14 bases between them. There are 14 residues in the CDR3. The CDR3 DNA is TGTGCCAGCAGTTCGCACGGTGGGTGGAATGAGCAGTTCTTC. Translation gives CASSSHGGWNEQFF.

This clonotype has more than one count but fewer than ten. The rearrangement uses TRBV29-1 and TRBJ1-1; 7 bases line up with TRBD1. V lost 6 bases, J lost 3 bases, and 7 bases stayed unmatched. This CDR3 has 13 amino acids. Germline V gene sequence: CDR1 SQVTM, CDR2 ANQGSEA. Written as DNA, the CDR3 is TGCAGCGTAGCCGGGACAGACCACACTGAAGCTTTCTTT. It translates to CSVAGTDHTEAFF.

The V and J genes are TRBV5-8 and TRBJ1-2, with no clear D. The V end lost 4 bases, the J end lost 4 bases, and 14 bases lay between the germline ends. The V gene's germline CDR1 is SGHTS and CDR2 YDEGEE. The CDR3 length is 14 residues. The CDR3 protein is CASSARISAYGYTF. Here the CDR3 DNA reads TGTGCCAGCAGCGCCAGGATTTCTGCCTATGGCTACACCTTC. Variable domain in full (rest from reference TRBV5-8 and TRBJ1-2): EAGVTQSPTHLIKTRGQQATLRCSPISGHTSVYWYQQALGLGLQFLLWYDEGEERNRGNFPPRFSGRQFPNYSSELNVNALELEDSALYLCASSARISAYGYTFGSGTRLTVV.

This clonotype was seen a few times. The V and J genes are TRBV12-3 or TRBV12-4 and TRBJ1-3; the D gene is possibly TRBD1 (5 bases). This CDR3 spans 15 amino acids. The ends were cut back, 6 bases at V and 0 bases at J, with 12 bases in the middle. This chain's CDR3 is CASRFTGGSGNTIYF. CDR3 sequence (DNA): TGTGCCAGCAGGTTCACAGGAGGCTCTGGAAACACCATATATTTT.

The chain recombines TRBV4-1 with TRBJ2-1, with 14 bases that match TRBD2. The CDR3 runs 18 residues. Germline V gene lookup returns CDR1 MGHRA and CDR2 YSYEKL. V lost 4 bases, J lost 0 bases, and 5 bases stayed unmatched. The chain's CDR3 is CASSPGLAGVFSYNEQFF. CDR3 DNA: TGCGCCAGCAGCCCGGGACTAGCGGGGGTTTTCTCCTACAATGAGCAGTTCTTC.

The gene calls are TRBV15 and TRBJ2-7; D perhaps matches TRBD2 (6 bases). V was shortened by 0 bases and J by 3 bases, with 15 bases between the two germline ends. CDR1 and CDR2 from the germline V gene are LNHNV and YYDKDF (reference sequence). The CDR3 loop spans 16 amino acids. The CDR3 here is CATSRDMLARDYEQYF. In DNA form, the CDR3 reads TGTGCCACCAGCAGAGATATGCTAGCGAGAGACTACGAGCAGTACTTC.